The 25 T cell receptor beta chains presented below share a single source sample, sequenced in a study of CD8 T cells in Susac syndrome. About 0.5 to 1 ug RNA was reverse transcribed with random hexamers. One entry per CDR3 protein, called by TCRdb with MiXCR from the immunoSEQ multiplex PCR reads. The sample has more than 200,000 distinct CDR3 sequences; roughly 95% are singletons. The specimen was CD4+ T cells from PBMCs. All receptors derive from a human donor with multiple sclerosis.

In the case of this clonotype: The junction departs from germline at one end; a sequencing error may be responsible. This chain connects TRBV7-7 to TRBJ2-2; D unclear. From germline, CDR1 is SSHAT and CDR2 FNYEAQ (reference sequence). The CDR3 is 13 residues long. The DNA of the CDR3 is TGTGCTAGCAGCACAAGACTGGCTGGGGAGCTGTTTTTT. It encodes CASSTRLAGELFF.

This CDR3 reads CAWSEPQYQETQYF. CDR3 nucleotide sequence: TGTGCCTGGAGTGAACCCCAGTACCAAGAGACCCAGTACTTC. This chain uses TRBV30 with TRBJ2-5, with unresolved D. CDR1 is GTSNPN and CDR2 is SVGIG in the germline V gene (reference sequence). V was trimmed by 1 base and J by 0 bases, leaving 9 bases between them. The CDR3 extends over 14 amino acids.

The chain combines TRBV7-9 with TRBJ1-2; no firm D call. Germline V lookup: CDR1 SEHNR, CDR2 FQNEAQ (reference sequence). Between the trimmed V and J ends, which lost 1 base and 6 bases, there was a span of 12 bases. CDR3 length: 14 residues. CDR3 amino acids: CASSLVRESDGYTF. CDR3 nucleotides: TGTGCCAGCAGCTTAGTAAGGGAATCTGATGGCTACACCTTC.

The chain links TRBV20-1 to TRBJ2-5, with a weak D call TRBD2 (6 bases). V was trimmed by 0 bases and J by 2 bases, leaving 7 bases between them. The CDR3 is 13 residues long. CDR1 is DFQATT and CDR2 is SNEGSKA in the germline V gene (reference sequence). The CDR3 sequence: CSAREGGQETQYF. Written as DNA, the CDR3 is TGCAGTGCTAGAGAGGGAGGTCAAGAGACCCAGTACTTC.

This chain joins TRBV3-1 and TRBJ1-4; D uncertain. Trimming left V 3 bases short and J 5 bases short, with 13 bases between. This CDR3 is 15 amino acids long. The germline V gene encodes CDR1 LGHDT and CDR2 YNNKEL (reference sequence). CDR3 in amino acids: CASSQAAGQNEKLFF. In DNA form, the CDR3 reads TGTGCCAGCAGCCAGGCGGCAGGTCAAAATGAAAAACTGTTTTTT.

The chain joins TRBV28 to TRBJ1-2; D perhaps matches TRBD1 (6 bases). V lost 8 bases and J 7 bases, leaving 23 bases between the germline ends. The CDR3 loop spans 15 amino acids. Germline lookup yields CDR1 MDHEN and CDR2 SYDVKM. CDR3 sequence (DNA): TGTGCCAGCTTCCTAGGGGGGCAGGTAGAGGGTGGCTACACCTTC. Encoded protein: CASFLGGQVEGGYTF.

The V and J genes are TRBV5-6 and TRBJ2-5; 10 bases align to TRBD1. Germline-derived CDR1 and CDR2 are SGHDT and YYEEEE. This CDR3 region has 17 residues. Trimming cost V 3 bases and J 4 bases; bases outside gene matches: 12. The CDR3 DNA reads as TGTGCCAGCAGCTCCGGACAGGGGGGAGCAAGGGGAGAGACCCAGTACTTC. As protein: CASSSGQGGARGETQYF.

This clonotype was seen a single time. The chain joins TRBV3-1 to TRBJ2-6; unclear D gene. The germline V and J ends were trimmed by 4 bases and 2 bases, with 9 bases remaining between them. The germline CDR1 and CDR2 sequences are LGHDT and YNNKEL (reference sequence). The CDR3 spans 15 residues. CDR3: CASSPPVTGANVLTF. DNA of the CDR3: TGTGCCAGCAGCCCCCCGGTAACTGGGGCCAACGTCCTGACTTTC.

This sequence joins TRBV19 and TRBJ1-1, with unresolved D. The V end lost 2 bases, the J end lost 7 bases, and 11 bases lay between the germline ends. Per the germline V gene, CDR1 is LNHDA and CDR2 is SQIVND (reference sequence). There are 13 residues in the CDR3. CDR3: CASSISPAREAFF. The CDR3 DNA follows: TGTGCCAGTAGTATAAGCCCCGCGCGTGAAGCTTTCTTT.

V and J are TRBV4-1 and TRBJ1-3; 7 nucleotides align to TRBD1. There are 16 residues in the CDR3. Trimming at V came to 3 bases and at J to 0 bases, leaving 5 bases not matched to a gene. Germline lookup yields CDR1 MGHRA and CDR2 YSYEKL. CDR3 DNA sequence: TGCGCCAGCAGCCATCTTGGGGACAGCTCTGGAAACACCATATATTTT. This sequence encodes CASSHLGDSSGNTIYF.

J is TRBJ2-2 and V is TRBV19, with unresolved D. Trimming shortened V by 3 bases and J by 2 bases, and 13 bases separated the two germline ends. The length of the CDR3 is 16 residues. Germline V gene sequence: CDR1 LNHDA, CDR2 SQIVND (reference sequence). CDR3 loop: CASSIRSPLNTGELFF. CDR3 nucleotides: TGTGCCAGTAGTATTCGGTCCCCCTTAAACACCGGGGAGCTGTTTTTT.

V is TRBV12-5 and J is TRBJ1-2; maybe TRBD1 (5 bases). Germline V gives CDR1 LGHNT, CDR2 FRNRAP. Trimming left V 5 bases short and J 3 bases short, with 16 bases between. There are 15 residues in the CDR3. As DNA, the CDR3 is TGTGCTAGTGGTCCCCCCGCGGGGCGCGACTATGGCTACACCTTC. This translates into CASGPPAGRDYGYTF.

This clonotype was observed a handful of times. The genes are TRBV24-1 and TRBJ2-2; 7 positions agree with TRBD1. CDR3 length: 14 residues. Germline-derived CDR1 and CDR2 are KGHDR and SFDVKD. After removal of 5 bases from V and 3 bases from J, the junction contained 2 bases not matched to a gene. CDR3 sequence (DNA): TGTGCCACCAGTGGGGGACAGTACACCGGGGAGCTGTTTTTT. It yields the protein CATSGGQYTGELFF.

V and J are TRBV20-1 and TRBJ1-2, with TRBD1 identical over 10 bases. The CDR3 spans 18 residues. Per the germline V gene, CDR1 is DFQATT and CDR2 is SNEGSKA (reference sequence). V was clipped by 5 bases and J by 3 bases; unmatched bases: 18. The CDR3 protein is CSAPTRDRGIERHYGYTF. CDR3 DNA sequence: TGCAGTGCTCCCACTCGGGACAGGGGAATAGAAAGGCACTATGGCTACACCTTC.

This chain links TRBV20-1 with TRBJ2-2, with D tentatively TRBD2 (5 bases). CDR1 is DFQATT and CDR2 is SNEGSKA in the germline V gene (reference sequence). The germline V and J ends were trimmed by 0 bases and 6 bases, with 17 bases remaining between them. The CDR3 length is 16 residues. Here the CDR3 reads CSARDPTKGSAGELFF. Here the CDR3 DNA reads TGCAGTGCTAGAGACCCCACGAAGGGTAGCGCCGGGGAGCTGTTTTTT.

This chain links TRBV3-1 with TRBJ2-4; tentative D call: TRBD1 (5 bases). The CDR3 consists of 17 residues. V lost 4 bases and J lost 0, with 16 bases in between. Per germline, CDR1 LGHDT and CDR2 YNNKEL (reference sequence). CDR3 residues: CASSLSPAGIAKNIQYF. In DNA form, the CDR3 reads TGTGCCAGCAGCCTATCGCCGGCAGGGATAGCCAAAAACATTCAGTACTTC.

Only a few counts were recorded for this clonotype. This chain links TRBV7-3 with TRBJ2-5; TRBD2 agrees at 10 bases. The germline V gene encodes CDR1 SGHTA and CDR2 FQGTGA. The ends lost 6 bases at V and 2 bases at J; junction bases unmatched: 3. This CDR3 has 14 amino acids. CDR3 region: CASSLSGGQETQYF. CDR3 sequence (DNA): TGTGCCAGCAGTCTTAGCGGGGGGCAAGAGACCCAGTACTTC.

This chain connects TRBV13 to TRBJ2-5, with 11 nucleotides matching TRBD1. The length of the CDR3 is 14 residues. With 5 bases clipped from V and 9 bases from J, the junction kept 8 bases outside the gene matches. In germline, CDR1 is PRHDT, CDR2 FYEKMQ (reference sequence). CDR3 nucleotide sequence: TGTGCCAGCAGCAAAGGACAGGGGGCATCTCCCCAGTACTTC. Translation gives CASSKGQGASPQYF.

V is TRBV5-4 and J is TRBJ2-1; weak D call: TRBD2 (5 bases). The CDR3 consists of 15 residues. CDR1 and CDR2 (germline): SGHNT, YYREEE (reference sequence). V dropped 3 bases and J dropped 0 bases, with 10 bases sitting between them. The CDR3: CASSSGLVSYNEQFF. DNA of the CDR3: TGTGCCAGCAGCTCCGGACTGGTCTCCTACAATGAGCAGTTCTTC.

This clonotype has just a few counts. The chain has TRBV2 and TRBJ2-7; no clear D. Trimming removed 1 base at V and 7 bases at J, with 11 bases between. CDR1 and CDR2 (germline): SNHLY, FYNNEI. This CDR3 is 13 amino acids long. The CDR3 DNA reads TGTGCCAGCAGTGAAGGCTTACAATGGGAGCAGTACGTC. It specifies CASSEGLQWEQYV.

This rearrangement joins TRBV5-1 to TRBJ1-1, with TRBD1 matching over 10 bases. CDR3 length: 12 residues. V lost 4 bases, J lost 12 bases, and 6 bases stayed unmatched. Germline V gene data show CDR1 as SGHRS and CDR2 as YFSETQ. Here the CDR3 DNA reads TGCGCCAGCAGCCGCGACAGGGGGCCTACTTTCTTT. Translation: CASSRDRGPTFF.

The chain carries TRBV6-1 and TRBJ2-5; 12 bases map to TRBD2. This CDR3 is 14 amino acids long. The J segment lost 4 bases and the V segment lost 5 bases, leaving 2 bases of the junction unmatched. In germline, CDR1 is MNHNS, CDR2 SASEGT. The CDR3 DNA sequence: TGTGCCAGCAGTTCTAGCGGGAGGGGAGAGACCCAGTACTTC. This gives the protein CASSSSGRGETQYF.

This chain uses TRBV4-2 with TRBJ2-7, with 7 bases that match TRBD2. Unmatched junction bases numbered 9, after V lost 3 bases and J lost 4 bases. Germline V gene lookup returns CDR1 LGHNA and CDR2 YNFKEQ. The CDR3 consists of 15 residues. The CDR3 here is CASSQNPGLQYEQYV. The CDR3 region has the DNA TGTGCCAGCAGCCAGAACCCGGGACTACAATACGAGCAGTACGTC.

The J gene is TRBJ1-5, the V gene TRBV6-1; D unresolved. Germline values: CDR1 MNHNS, CDR2 SASEGT. There are 14 residues in the CDR3. V was clipped by 7 bases and J by 9 bases, with 19 bases between them. This chain's CDR3 is CASIRSRVDWPQHF. The CDR3 DNA reads as TGTGCCAGCATCAGAAGCCGTGTAGACTGGCCCCAGCATTTT.

The chain uses TRBV7-9 and TRBJ2-3; D is tentatively TRBD1 or TRBD2 (5 bases each). V was trimmed by 3 bases and J by 0 bases, leaving 16 bases between them. The germline gives CDR1 SEHNR, CDR2 FQNEAQ (reference sequence). The CDR3 spans 17 residues. Here the CDR3 reads CASSLGTRFPSTDTQYF. CDR3 coding DNA: TGTGCCAGCAGCTTGGGGACCAGGTTTCCTAGCACAGATACGCAGTATTTT.